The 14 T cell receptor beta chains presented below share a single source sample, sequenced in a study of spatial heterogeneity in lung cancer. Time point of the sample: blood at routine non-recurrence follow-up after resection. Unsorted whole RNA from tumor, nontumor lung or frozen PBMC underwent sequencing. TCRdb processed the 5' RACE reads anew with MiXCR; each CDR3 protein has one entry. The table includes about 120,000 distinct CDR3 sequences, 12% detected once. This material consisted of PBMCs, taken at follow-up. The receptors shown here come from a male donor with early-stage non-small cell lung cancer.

CDR3 DNA: TGCGCCAGCAGCCCGACAGGGGGGGAAAAACTGTTTTTT. It encodes CASSPTGGEKLFF. The chain joins TRBV5-1 to TRBJ1-4; 9 bases line up with TRBD1. From germline, CDR1 is SGHRS and CDR2 YFSETQ. V trimming: 4 bases; J trimming: 8 bases; junction bases outside the gene matches: 3. The CDR3 totals 13 residues.

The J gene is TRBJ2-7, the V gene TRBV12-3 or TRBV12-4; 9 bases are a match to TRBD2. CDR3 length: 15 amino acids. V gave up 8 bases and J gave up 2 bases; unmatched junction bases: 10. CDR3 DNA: TGTGCCAGCGTTCTTTCAGCGGGGGGCACCTACGAGCAGTACTTC. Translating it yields CASVLSAGGTYEQYF.

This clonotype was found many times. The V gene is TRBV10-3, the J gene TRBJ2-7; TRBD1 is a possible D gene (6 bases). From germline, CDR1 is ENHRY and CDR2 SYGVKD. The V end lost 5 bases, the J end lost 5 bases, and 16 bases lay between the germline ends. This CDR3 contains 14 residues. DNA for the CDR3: TGTGCCATCAGTCAACAGGGTAGGGTCAACGAGCAGTACTTC. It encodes CAISQQGRVNEQYF.

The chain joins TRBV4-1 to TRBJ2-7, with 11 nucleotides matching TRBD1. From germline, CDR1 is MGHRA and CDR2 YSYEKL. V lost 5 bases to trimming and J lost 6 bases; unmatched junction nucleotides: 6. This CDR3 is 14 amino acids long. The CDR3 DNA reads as TGCGCCAGCAGCGCCGGGACAGGGGGTGTCGAGCAGTACTTC. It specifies CASSAGTGGVEQYF.

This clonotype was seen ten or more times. CDR3 in DNA: TGTGCCAGCAGTCCGGGACAGGGGAAGTTCTATGGCTACACCTTC. It encodes CASSPGQGKFYGYTF. The chain carries TRBV6-6 and TRBJ1-2; 10 bases map to TRBD1. Germline CDR1 and CDR2: MNHNY and SVGAGI (reference sequence). V was pared by 5 bases and J by 4 bases, with 7 bases of the junction left unmatched. This CDR3 region has 15 residues.

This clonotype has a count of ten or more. The CDR3, as DNA: TGTGCCAGCAGCTTCGCACAGCACCGTCACGAGCAGTACTTC. Encoded protein: CASSFAQHRHEQYF. J is TRBJ2-7 and V is TRBV7-2, with D hard to call. Germline V gene data show CDR1 as SGHTA and CDR2 as FQGNSA. V was cut by 3 bases and J by 5 bases, with 14 bases left in between. The CDR3 sequence is 14 residues long.

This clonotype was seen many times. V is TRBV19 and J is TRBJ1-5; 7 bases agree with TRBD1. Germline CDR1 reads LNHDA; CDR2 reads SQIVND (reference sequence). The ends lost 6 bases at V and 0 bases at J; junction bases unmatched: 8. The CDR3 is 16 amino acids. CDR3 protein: CASRDQGDYSNQPQHF. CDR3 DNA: TGTGCCAGTAGGGATCAGGGGGATTATAGCAATCAGCCCCAGCATTTT.

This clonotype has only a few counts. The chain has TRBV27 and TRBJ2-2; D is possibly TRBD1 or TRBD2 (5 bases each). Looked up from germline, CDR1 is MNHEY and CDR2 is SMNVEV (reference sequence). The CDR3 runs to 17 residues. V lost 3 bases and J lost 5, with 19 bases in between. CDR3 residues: CASSFSRGVMSTGELFF. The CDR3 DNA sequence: TGTGCCAGCAGTTTCTCTCGAGGGGTTATGTCGACCGGGGAGCTGTTTTTT.

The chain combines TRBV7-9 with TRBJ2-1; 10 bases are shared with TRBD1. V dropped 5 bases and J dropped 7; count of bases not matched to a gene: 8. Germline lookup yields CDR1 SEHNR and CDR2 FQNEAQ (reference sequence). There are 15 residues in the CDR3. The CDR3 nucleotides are TGTGCCAGCAGCCCATGGGGGACAGGGGTAAATGAGCAGTTCTTC. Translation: CASSPWGTGVNEQFF.

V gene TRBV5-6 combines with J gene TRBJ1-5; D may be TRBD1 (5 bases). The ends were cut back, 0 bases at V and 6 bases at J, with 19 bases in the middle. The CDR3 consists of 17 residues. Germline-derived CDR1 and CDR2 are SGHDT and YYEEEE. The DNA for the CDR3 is TGTGCCAGCAGCTTGGCAAGGGGCAGCCGGGTGGCTCAGCCCCAGCATTTT. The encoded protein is CASSLARGSRVAQPQHF.

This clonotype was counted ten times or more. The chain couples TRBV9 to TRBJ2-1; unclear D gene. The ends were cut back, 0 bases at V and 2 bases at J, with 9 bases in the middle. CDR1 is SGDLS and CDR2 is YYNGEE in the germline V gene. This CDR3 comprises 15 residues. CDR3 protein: CASSVALGTYNEQFF. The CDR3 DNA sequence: TGTGCCAGCAGCGTAGCATTGGGGACCTACAATGAGCAGTTCTTC.

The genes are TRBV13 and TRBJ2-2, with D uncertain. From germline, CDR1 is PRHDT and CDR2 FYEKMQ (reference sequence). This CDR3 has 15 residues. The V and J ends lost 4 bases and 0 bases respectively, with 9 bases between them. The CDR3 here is CASSWASSNTGELFF. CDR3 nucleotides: TGTGCCAGCAGCTGGGCTTCGTCGAACACCGGGGAGCTGTTTTTT.

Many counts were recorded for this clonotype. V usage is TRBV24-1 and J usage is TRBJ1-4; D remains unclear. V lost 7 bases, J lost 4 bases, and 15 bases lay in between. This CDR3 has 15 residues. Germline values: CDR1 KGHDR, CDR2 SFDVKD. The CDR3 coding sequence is TGTGCCACCAGACGTCGTCCCCCACATAATGAAAAACTGTTTTTT. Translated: CATRRRPPHNEKLFF.

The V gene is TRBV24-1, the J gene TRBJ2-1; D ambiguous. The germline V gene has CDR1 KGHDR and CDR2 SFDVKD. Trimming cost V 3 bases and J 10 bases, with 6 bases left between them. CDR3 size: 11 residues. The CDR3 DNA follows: TGTGCCACCAGTGATATTACGGAGCAGTTCTTC. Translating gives CATSDITEQFF.